What follows are 15 T cell receptor beta chains derived from one specimen sequenced in a study of blood T cell repertoires in COVID-19 (TCRdb year 2020). Preparation of the library involved the immunoSEQ multiplex PCR assay. Imported from immuneACCESS, the table was reduced by TCRdb to in-frame sequences with V and J called. These copies leave out some clones; in studies compared against another copy, an unresolved V gene accounts for under half, and the cause of the remainder is not known. Across this sample there are 270,000 or so clones, with approximately 86% seen only once. Around 8.8% of the sample is held by the ten biggest clonotypes. Sequencing was carried out using peripheral blood. All receptors come from a man in his forties with active or convalescent COVID-19.

The chain combines TRBV5-1 with TRBJ2-1; TRBD1 is a possible D gene (6 bases). Germline V gene lookup returns CDR1 SGHRS and CDR2 YFSETQ. The CDR3 loop spans 16 amino acids. V lost 0 bases to trimming and J lost 9 bases, with 19 bases between them. CDR3 sequence (DNA): TGCGCCAGCAGCTTGGAGGGACACCCGAATCTGGGTGAGCAGTTCTTC. Protein product: CASSLEGHPNLGEQFF.

V gene TRBV4-1 combines with J gene TRBJ1-2; a weak D match, TRBD1 (5 bases). With 3 bases removed from V and 7 bases from J, the gap between germline ends came to 12 bases. The CDR3 length is 13 residues. The germline CDR1 and CDR2 sequences are MGHRA and YSYEKL. Here the CDR3 reads CASSQAGLRGYTF. The CDR3 DNA reads as TGCGCCAGCAGCCAGGCGGGACTGCGTGGCTACACCTTC.

V is TRBV19 and J is TRBJ2-1; TRBD1 agrees at 9 bases. Germline V CDR1 and CDR2: LNHDA, SQIVND (reference sequence). CDR3 length equals 14 residues. Losses at the gene ends were 3 bases for V and 12 bases for J; bases not matched to a gene: 9. The DNA for the CDR3 is TGTGCCAGTAGTATGGAGGGACAGGGTTGGAGGCAGTTCTTC. Translating it yields CASSMEGQGWRQFF.

The V call is TRBV27, the J call TRBJ2-5, with a tentative D call TRBD2 (5 bases). V gave up 5 bases and J gave up 2 bases, with 9 bases separating them. From germline, CDR1 is MNHEY and CDR2 SMNVEV (reference sequence). CDR3 length: 13 amino acids. The CDR3 coding sequence is TGTGCCAGCAGTAGGACTGAACAAGAGACCCAGTACTTC. As protein: CASSRTEQETQYF.

This chain uses TRBV24-1 with TRBJ2-3, with 8 bases fitting TRBD2. The V and J ends lost 6 bases and 6 bases, in that order; junction bases with no gene match: 10. CDR3 size: 15 residues. Germline CDR1 and CDR2: KGHDR and SFDVKD. The CDR3 here is CATSMQREHPDTQYF. The CDR3 DNA follows: TGTGCCACCAGTATGCAGCGGGAGCACCCGGATACGCAGTATTTT.

V is TRBV6-5 and J is TRBJ1-1, with 7 nucleotides matching TRBD1. Germline trimming cut 2 bases from V and 5 bases from J; bases unmatched to any gene: 8. This CDR3 region has 15 residues. CDR1 is MNHEY and CDR2 is SVGAGI in the germline V gene. The CDR3 region has the DNA TGTGCCAGCAGTTACGGGTGGCAGGGGGGAACTGAAGCTTTCTTT. It translates to CASSYGWQGGTEAFF.

The V call is TRBV4-2, the J call TRBJ2-1; 10 nucleotides line up with TRBD2. CDR1 is LGHNA, CDR2 YNFKEQ, per germline. The CDR3 contains 15 residues. Trimming at V came to 0 bases and at J to 6 bases, leaving 2 bases not matched to a gene. This CDR3 is CASSQEAGGPNEQFF. CDR3 DNA: TGTGCCAGCAGCCAAGAAGCGGGGGGGCCCAATGAGCAGTTCTTC.

The chain carries TRBV6-5 and TRBJ2-1; the D is unclear. Trimming cost V 7 bases and J 0 bases, with 7 bases left between them. There are 13 residues in the CDR3. The V gene's germline CDR1 is MNHEY and CDR2 SVGAGI. Here the CDR3 reads CASTGSSYNEQFF. The CDR3 coding sequence is TGTGCCAGCACTGGTAGCTCCTACAATGAGCAGTTCTTC.

The chain couples TRBV5-1 to TRBJ2-6, with D uncertain. CDR1 is SGHRS and CDR2 is YFSETQ in the germline V gene. V was cut by 4 bases and J by 8 bases, with 7 bases left in between. The CDR3 extends over 12 amino acids. CDR3 residues: CASSPPSNVLTF. CDR3 in DNA: TGCGCCAGCAGCCCCCCTTCCAACGTCCTGACTTTC.

The rearrangement joins TRBV5-1 to TRBJ2-1; 8 positions match TRBD1. The CDR3 loop spans 15 amino acids. Germline CDR1 reads SGHRS; CDR2 reads YFSETQ. Unmatched junction bases numbered 5, after V lost 3 bases and J lost 3 bases. The CDR3 DNA sequence: TGCGCCAGCAGCTCCGGGACAGGCGTCTACAATGAGCAGTTCTTC. This sequence encodes CASSSGTGVYNEQFF.

J is TRBJ1-4 and V is TRBV9, with D tentatively TRBD1 (6 bases). Germline values: CDR1 SGDLS, CDR2 YYNGEE. CDR3 size: 14 residues. Trimming stripped 0 bases from V and 4 bases from J, with 7 bases between. CDR3 sequence reads: CASSVGQVNEKLFF. The DNA of the CDR3 is TGTGCCAGCAGCGTAGGACAGGTTAATGAAAAACTGTTTTTT. The complete variable domain, with remaining parts taken from reference TRBV9 and TRBJ1-4, reads DSGVTQTPKHLITATGQRVTLRCSPRSGDLSVYWYQQSLDQGLQFLIQYYNGEERAKGNILERFSAQQFPDLHSELNLSSLELGDSALYFCASSVGQVNEKLFFGSGTQLSVL.

This clone was observed a few times. The V and J genes are TRBV5-1 and TRBJ2-1, with D maybe TRBD2 (6 bases). Germline lookup yields CDR1 SGHRS and CDR2 YFSETQ. V was cut by 1 base and J by 6 bases, with 11 bases left in between. The CDR3 spans 14 residues. CDR3 DNA: TGCGCCAGCAGCTTGTGGAGGGCCGTCAATGAGCAGTTCTTC. Residues: CASSLWRAVNEQFF.

The rearrangement joins TRBV28 to TRBJ2-7; D remains unclear. This CDR3 contains 12 residues. CDR1 and CDR2 from the germline V gene are MDHEN and SYDVKM. The V end lost 3 bases, the J end lost 7 bases, and 10 bases lay between the germline ends. CDR3 sequence reads: CASSFNPREQYF. CDR3 DNA: TGTGCCAGCAGTTTTAACCCGAGGGAGCAGTACTTC.

The V gene is TRBV4-1, the J gene TRBJ2-1; D possibly corresponds to TRBD2 (6 bases). Germline loops: CDR1 MGHRA, CDR2 YSYEKL. Trimming shortened V by 6 bases and J by 2 bases, and 8 bases separated the two germline ends. CDR3 length equals 13 residues. The CDR3 here is CASRGEAYNEQFF. The CDR3 DNA reads as TGCGCCAGCAGGGGGGAGGCCTACAATGAGCAGTTCTTC.

The chain carries TRBV4-2 and TRBJ2-3; D not resolved. The CDR3 loop spans 12 amino acids. Deletions cut 0 bases from V and 7 bases from J, with 5 bases between. Germline V CDR1 and CDR2: LGHNA, YNFKEQ. The DNA for the CDR3 is TGTGCCAGCAGCCAAGATCTAAATACGCAGTATTTT. The encoded protein is CASSQDLNTQYF.